This TCR beta chain was captured by sequencing in a study of CD8 T cells in Susac syndrome. RNA, at roughly 0.45 to 1 ug, was reverse transcribed with random hexamers. TCRdb reprocessed the immunoSEQ multiplex PCR reads via MiXCR and lists one record per CDR3 protein. In the table there are 140,000 to 150,000 distinct CDR3 sequences, almost 96% of which are singletons. This clonotype occurred once. The trim removed 5 bases at V and 15 bases at J, leaving 10 bases unmatched. Germline-derived CDR1 and CDR2 are MDHEN and SYDVKM. The CDR3 length is 12 residues. The sequenced sample was CD4+ T cells from PBMCs. The rearrangement joins TRBV28 to TRBJ2-4; 7 positions match TRBD2. This TCR was recovered from a human donor with Susac syndrome. The CDR3 loop is CASSQSGTTAYF. The DNA of the CDR3 is TGTGCCAGCAGTCAATCCGGGACTACCGCGTACTTC.